In this sample, the clone carrying this T cell receptor beta chain turned up many times. RNA was isolated and reverse transcribed to cDNA, the sequencing template. Sequenced by immunoSEQ multiplex PCR; TCRdb stores in-frame clones only, minus some. The sample records roughly 65,000 clones, approximately 43% being singletons. Investigators sorted PBMCs to obtain both CD4+ and CD8+ T cells. The source of the sample is a study of CD8+ T cells in alopecia areata. Germline V CDR1 and CDR2: SQVTM, ANQGSEA. Trimming took off 3 bases at V and 1 base at J, with 10 bases between the two ends. The CDR3 length is 14 residues.

The source of this sequence is a human donor with alopecia areata. Material: CD8+ T cells sorted from blood, obtained at week 0. This chain links TRBV29-1 with TRBJ2-1; possibly TRBD1 for D (5 bases). CDR3 amino acids: CSVDTGYSYNEQFF. CDR3 in DNA: TGCAGCGTTGACACAGGTTATTCCTACAATGAGCAGTTCTTC.